This T cell receptor beta chain was captured in a study of T-cell memory formation after mild COVID-19. Overall study: TCR clusters mostly belonged to single donors. Study results and caveats: CD4/CD8 balance characterized clones contracting day 15 to 85, and CD4+ skew characterized later expanders.

TCRdb reanalysed the 5' RACE reads using MiXCR and keeps one entry per CDR3 protein. The sample yields around 310,000 distinct CDR3 sequences, more than 20% seen once. The table lists this clonotype with a few counts. The antigen is unknown. Per germline, CDR1 SQVTM and CDR2 ANQGSEA. The CDR3 is 14 residues long. Trimming removed 7 bases from V and 4 bases from J, with 16 bases in between. The receptor was isolated from a man aged 18 to 35 who had mild COVID-19 (a few samples of this study predate the infection). Cell type and time point are not known. Sequencing was done on a sample of PBMCs or a T cell subset sorted from them (not recorded which). The rearrangement links TRBV29-1 to TRBJ2-2; D is uncertain. This CDR3 is CSASTTGFTGELFF. Written as DNA, the CDR3 is TGCAGCGCATCAACGACTGGGTTCACCGGGGAGCTGTTTTTT.